Sequencing of this T cell receptor (beta chain) was carried out in a study of neoadjuvant anti-PD-1 for oral cavity cancer. On the study more broadly: Patients without progression got a fourth dose around day 43.

Measured with immunoSEQ multiplex PCR; TCRdb has only the in-frame clones, and not every one. The table shows around 25,000 clones, with about 25% occurring only once. Stated time point: after neoadjuvant nivolumab, at surgical resection. Germline trimming cut 4 bases from V and 3 bases from J; bases unmatched to any gene: 3. CDR1 is SGDLS, CDR2 YYNGEE, per germline. The CDR3 totals 13 residues. This specimen was tumor tissue, taken after nivolumab (anti-PD-1) treatment. The receptor comes from a person aged 40-85 years with oral cavity squamous cell carcinoma. The chain has TRBV9 and TRBJ2-7, with 8 positions matching TRBD1. CDR3 in DNA: TGTGCCAGCAGCCCCGGGACAGGCTACGAGCAGTACTTC. Translated: CASSPGTGYEQYF.